The 15 T cell receptor beta chains reported below all come from one sample, sequenced in a study of T-cell memory formation after mild COVID-19. TCRdb passed the 5' RACE reads through MiXCR, listing each CDR3 protein once. The table has approximately 46,000 distinct CDR3 sequences, less than 15% seen once. Material: PBMCs or a T cell subset sorted from them (not recorded which). Every receptor here comes from a man younger than 30 who had mild COVID-19 (a few samples of this study predate the infection). Cell type and time point are not known.

The chain employs TRBV4-3 and TRBJ2-1; D is unclear. This CDR3 is 14 amino acids long. Germline V lookup: CDR1 LGHNA, CDR2 YSLEER. Trimming removed 1 base from V and 7 bases from J, with 11 bases in between. This chain's CDR3 is CASSQASQPNEQFF. The CDR3 nucleotides read TGCGCCAGCAGCCAAGCCTCACAGCCGAATGAGCAGTTCTTC.

The table lists this clonotype with a few counts. V gene TRBV6-5 combines with J gene TRBJ2-3, with 8 bases matching TRBD2. The V and J ends lost 5 bases and 4 bases, in that order; junction bases with no gene match: 5. From germline, CDR1 is MNHEY and CDR2 SVGAGI. This CDR3 contains 14 residues. CDR3 residues: CASSPGGRPDTQYF. Written as DNA, the CDR3 is TGTGCCAGCAGTCCGGGGGGGCGGCCAGATACGCAGTATTTT.

This clonotype showed up just a few times. The genes are TRBV28 and TRBJ1-1; D is unresolved. From germline, CDR1 is MDHEN and CDR2 SYDVKM. The CDR3 consists of 13 residues. Deletions cut 3 bases from V and 6 bases from J, with 11 bases between. The chain's CDR3 is CASSFGGRPEAFF. The CDR3 region has the DNA TGTGCCAGCAGTTTCGGTGGAAGGCCTGAAGCTTTCTTT.

Only a few counts were recorded for this clonotype. This rearrangement joins TRBV6-2 or TRBV6-3 to TRBJ2-6; TRBD1 matches at 8 bases. This CDR3 has 16 amino acids. Germline values: CDR1 MNHEY, CDR2 SVGEGT. The V and J ends lost 6 bases and 1 base, in that order; junction bases with no gene match: 5. DNA for the CDR3: TGTGCCAGCAGCAGGGGGCAACATTCTGGGGCCAACGTCCTGACTTTC. Translated: CASSRGQHSGANVLTF.

The table lists this clonotype with many counts. V and J are TRBV11-2 and TRBJ2-3; D not resolved. Germline-derived CDR1 and CDR2 are SGHAT and FQNNGV. The CDR3 runs to 12 residues. The V gene lost 5 bases and the J gene lost 2 bases, with 5 bases spanning the gap. CDR3 in DNA: TGTGCCAGCAGCCGGTCCACAGATACGCAGTATTTT. Its translation is CASSRSTDTQYF.

The rearrangement joins TRBV7-6 to TRBJ2-5, with D possibly matching TRBD2 (6 bases). The CDR3 covers 13 residues. Germline V gene lookup returns CDR1 SGHVS and CDR2 FNYEAQ. V was clipped by 3 bases and J by 5 bases, with 10 bases between them. CDR3 region: CASSFGEVETQYF. In DNA, the CDR3 is TGTGCCAGCAGCTTTGGGGAGGTCGAGACCCAGTACTTC.

In its sample, this clonotype was seen many times. This rearrangement joins TRBV7-6 to TRBJ2-3; D might be TRBD1 (6 bases). V shed 3 bases and J shed 2 bases, with 9 bases lying between them. This CDR3 has 14 residues. Germline loops: CDR1 SGHVS, CDR2 FNYEAQ. The CDR3 spells CASSFRDNTDTQYF. The CDR3 DNA follows: TGTGCCAGCAGCTTTAGGGACAACACAGATACGCAGTATTTT. Drawing the rest from reference TRBV7-6 and TRBJ2-3, the complete variable domain is GAGVSQSPRYKVTKRGQDVALRCDPISGHVSLYWYRQALGQGPEFLTYFNYEAQQDKSGLPNDRFSAERPEGSISTLTIQRTEQRDSAMYRCASSFRDNTDTQYFGPGTRLTVL.

This clonotype has a handful of counts. This chain joins TRBV11-1 and TRBJ2-6; D remains unclear. The CDR3 is 14 amino acids. Per germline, CDR1 SGHAT and CDR2 FQDESV (reference sequence). Deletions cut 1 base from V and 4 bases from J, with 5 bases between. This CDR3 is CASSLGSGANVLTF. DNA of the CDR3: TGTGCCAGCAGCTTAGGTTCAGGGGCCAACGTCCTGACTTTC.

The CDR3 sequence is CASSSRTEYEQYF. In DNA form, the CDR3 reads TGTGCCAGCAGCTCCCGGACGGAGTACGAGCAGTACTTC. This chain connects TRBV11-2 to TRBJ2-7; D is unclear. V was clipped by 4 bases and J by 4 bases, with 11 bases between them. The germline V gene encodes CDR1 SGHAT and CDR2 FQNNGV. The CDR3 consists of 13 residues.

The chain links TRBV11-2 to TRBJ2-7; D remains unclear. Germline CDR1 is SGHAT and CDR2 is FQNNGV. Trimming cost V 1 base and J 6 bases, with 10 bases left between them. This CDR3 region has 13 residues. The CDR3 sequence: CASSLGLKSEQYV. CDR3 sequence (DNA): TGTGCCAGCAGCTTAGGACTGAAAAGCGAGCAGTACGTC.

This clonotype was observed many times. V gene TRBV4-1 combines with J gene TRBJ1-2, with a possible D match to TRBD1 (5 bases). Germline V gene lookup returns CDR1 MGHRA and CDR2 YSYEKL. V dropped 3 bases and J dropped 7 bases, with 24 bases sitting between them. This CDR3 has 17 amino acids. The CDR3 nucleotides read TGCGCCAGCAGCCACCCCGGGCGGCCGGGACTGAGATCTGGCTACACCTTC. Its translation is CASSHPGRPGLRSGYTF.

This clonotype was picked up many times. This chain joins TRBV4-1 and TRBJ1-1; D call uncertain. V lost 1 base to trimming and J lost 11 bases, with 14 bases between them. Germline V lookup: CDR1 MGHRA, CDR2 YSYEKL. This CDR3 contains 13 residues. DNA for the CDR3: TGCGCCAGCAGCCAAGTAGAAGTCGCGGCCGCTTTCTTT. Its translation is CASSQVEVAAAFF.

The chain couples TRBV2 to TRBJ1-1, with TRBD1 identical over 8 bases. CDR1 and CDR2 from the germline V gene are SNHLY and FYNNEI. After removal of 6 bases from V and 5 bases from J, the junction contained 5 bases not matched to a gene. The CDR3 has 13 amino acids. The CDR3 is CASSVGQGTEAFF. CDR3 nucleotides: TGTGCCAGCAGCGTTGGACAGGGAACTGAAGCTTTCTTT.

This clonotype was recorded many times. This chain connects TRBV2 to TRBJ2-7; 9 positions agree with TRBD2. Germline CDR1 reads SNHLY; CDR2 reads FYNNEI. CDR3 length: 14 residues. Trimming cost V 3 bases and J 3 bases; bases outside gene matches: 3. The CDR3 protein is CASSEAAGGYEQYV. Written as DNA, the CDR3 is TGTGCCAGCAGTGAGGCAGCGGGGGGCTACGAGCAGTACGTC.

This chain links TRBV20-1 with TRBJ1-1; tentative D call: TRBD1 (6 bases). The V end lost 6 bases, the J end lost 0 bases, and 17 bases lay between the germline ends. CDR1 is DFQATT and CDR2 is SNEGSKA in the germline V gene (reference sequence). The CDR3 sequence is 15 residues long. The DNA for the CDR3 is TGCAGTGCCTTGCACGGGGGGCGGATGAACACTGAAGCTTTCTTT. Its protein product is CSALHGGRMNTEAFF.